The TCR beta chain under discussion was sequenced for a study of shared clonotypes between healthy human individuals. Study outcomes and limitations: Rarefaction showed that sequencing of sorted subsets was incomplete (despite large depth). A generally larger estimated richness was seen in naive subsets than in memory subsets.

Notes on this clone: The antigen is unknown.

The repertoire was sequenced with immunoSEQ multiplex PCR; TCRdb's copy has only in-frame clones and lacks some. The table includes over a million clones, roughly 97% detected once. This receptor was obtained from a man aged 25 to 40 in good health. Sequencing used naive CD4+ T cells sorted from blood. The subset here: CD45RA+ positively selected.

The DNA of the CDR3 is TGTGCCTGGAGCCCGGGACAAAAGAACACTGAAGCTTTCTTT. It codes for CAWSPGQKNTEAFF. The gene calls are TRBV30 and TRBJ1-1, with D possibly being TRBD1 (6 bases). With 3 bases removed from V and 1 base from J, the gap between germline ends came to 12 bases. Germline V gene sequence: CDR1 GTSNPN, CDR2 SVGIG (reference sequence). The CDR3 totals 14 residues.